The sample holds many counts of the clone carrying this TCR beta chain. Its cognate antigen is unknown. The data belong to a study of Graves' ophthalmopathy and Graves' hyperthyroidism. Background on the study: At the time of initial diagnosis and before any treatment, peripheral blood was collected.

The germline V and J ends were trimmed by 1 base and 11 bases, with 17 bases remaining between them. CDR1 and CDR2 (germline): SGHTA, FQGNSA. CDR3 length: 14 residues. Participants with hyperthyroidism, aged 18 to 65, were newly diagnosed with under 2 months' duration. Beta-chain TCR CDR3 regions were amplified from RNA transcripts. Following a first-round RT-PCR that used HTBI primers, a second-round multiplex PCR was carried out. TCRdb re-called the multiplex PCR reads through MiXCR, storing one row per CDR3 protein. Altogether more than 300,000 distinct CDR3 sequences are present, 15% being singletons, with the ten largest covering roughly 7%. General observations from the study: The model's ophthalmopathy progression predictions had around 67% sensitivity and over 72% specificity.

V and J are TRBV7-2 and TRBJ1-1; D is ambiguous. The sequence came from a woman aged 18-29 years with stable Graves' hyperthyroidism. Source material: peripheral blood. Written as DNA, the CDR3 is TGTGCCAGCAGCTTAGTGTCTGGAGGAGCTCGGGCTTTCTTT. It yields the protein CASSLVSGGARAFF.